These 7 T cell receptor beta chains originate from one sample sequenced in a study of spatial heterogeneity in lung cancer. Time point meaning: blood at routine non-recurrence follow-up after resection. Unsorted tumor, nontumor lung tissue or cryopreserved PBMC supplied the whole RNA. TCRdb redid the calling of the 5' RACE reads with MiXCR, one entry per CDR3 protein. The data contain some 120,000 distinct CDR3 sequences, 12% of them singletons. The source was PBMCs, collected at follow-up. These receptors came from a male donor with early-stage non-small cell lung cancer.

This clonotype has a handful of counts. V and J are TRBV5-1 and TRBJ2-1, with D maybe TRBD1 (6 bases). The CDR3 runs to 15 residues. Germline-derived CDR1 and CDR2 are SGHRS and YFSETQ. V was pared by 4 bases and J by 3 bases, with 14 bases between. The CDR3 bases are TGCGCCAGCAGCCCGTCCGTGGACAGCTACAATGAGCAGTTCTTC. Protein sequence: CASSPSVDSYNEQFF.

The rearrangement uses TRBV21-1 and TRBJ2-7; TRBD1, the table's D call, was not compared with the DNA. TRBV21-1 is classified as a pseudogene. The CDR3 loop spans 13 amino acids. This chain's CDR3 is CASRGQGAGEQYF. DNA of the CDR3: TGTGCCAGCAGAGGACAGGGGGCGGGAGAGCAGTACTTC.

The rearrangement joins TRBV7-3 to TRBJ2-1; D is undetermined. Germline CDR1 reads SGHTA; CDR2 reads FQGTGA. Trimming took 2 bases from V and 9 from J, leaving 2 bases between them. CDR3 size: 10 residues. CDR3 residues: CASSLAEQFF. DNA of the CDR3: TGTGCCAGCAGCTTAGCTGAGCAGTTCTTC.

This chain links TRBV7-9 with TRBJ1-1; maybe TRBD1 (6 bases). The V end lost 1 base, the J end lost 5 bases, and 20 bases lay between the germline ends. CDR3 size: 17 residues. Germline-derived CDR1 and CDR2 are SEHNR and FQNEAQ (reference sequence). CDR3: CASSLVWSAGGTTEAFF. The CDR3 DNA follows: TGTGCCAGCAGCTTAGTGTGGTCAGCGGGAGGGACAACTGAAGCTTTCTTT. The full variable domain, rest sourced from reference TRBV7-9 and TRBJ1-1, is DTGVSQNPRHKITKRGQNVTFRCDPISEHNRLYWYRQTLGQGPEFLTYFQNEAQLEKSRLLSDRFSAERPKGSFSTLEIQRTEQGDSAMYLCASSLVWSAGGTTEAFFGQGTRLTVV.

This clonotype has just a few counts. V and J are TRBV24-1 and TRBJ2-2; D unclear. Deletions cut 5 bases from V and 2 bases from J, with 5 bases between. Germline V lookup: CDR1 KGHDR, CDR2 SFDVKD. The CDR3 is 13 amino acids. The CDR3 region is CATSGPNTGELFF. In DNA form, the CDR3 reads TGTGCCACCAGTGGGCCAAACACCGGGGAGCTGTTTTTT.

This clonotype came up a few times. J is TRBJ1-2 and V is TRBV10-3; D gene ambiguous. V dropped 5 bases and J dropped 7 bases, with 14 bases sitting between them. Germline CDR1 ENHRY, CDR2 SYGVKD. This CDR3 contains 13 residues. The CDR3 here is CAISSLQAGGYTF. CDR3 bases: TGTGCCATCAGTAGTCTCCAAGCAGGTGGCTACACCTTC.

CDR3 in DNA: TGTGCCAGCAGCCCCCGGGGGTCCGGGGAGCTGTTTTTT. Encoded protein: CASSPRGSGELFF. V is TRBV2 and J is TRBJ2-2; D possibly corresponds to TRBD2 (6 bases). Germline CDR1 reads SNHLY; CDR2 reads FYNNEI. Trimming removed 6 bases at V and 6 bases at J, with 11 bases between. This CDR3 region has 13 residues.